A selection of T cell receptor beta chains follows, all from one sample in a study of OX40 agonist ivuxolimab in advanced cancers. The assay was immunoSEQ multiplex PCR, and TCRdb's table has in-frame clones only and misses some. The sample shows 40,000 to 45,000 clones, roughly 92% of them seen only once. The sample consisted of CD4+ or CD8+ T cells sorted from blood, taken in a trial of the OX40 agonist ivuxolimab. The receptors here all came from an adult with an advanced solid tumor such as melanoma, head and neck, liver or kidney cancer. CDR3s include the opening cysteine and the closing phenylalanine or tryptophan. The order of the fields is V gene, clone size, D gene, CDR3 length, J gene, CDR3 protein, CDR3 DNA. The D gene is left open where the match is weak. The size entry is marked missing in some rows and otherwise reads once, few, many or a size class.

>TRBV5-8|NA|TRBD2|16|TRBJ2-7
CASSPGLAGVRDEQYF
TGTGCCAGCAGCCCGGGACTAGCGGGAGTCAGGGACGAGCAGTACTTC
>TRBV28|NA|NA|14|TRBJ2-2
CASSLFEGAGELFF
TGTGCCAGCAGTTTATTTGAGGGAGCCGGGGAGCTGTTTTTT
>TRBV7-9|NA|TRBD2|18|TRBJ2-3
CASRPDPGLAEGGDTQYF
TGTGCCAGCAGACCTGACCCGGGACTAGCGGAGGGGGGGGATACGCAGTATTTT
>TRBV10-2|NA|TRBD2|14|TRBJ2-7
CSAGMELSLYEQYF
TGCTCAGCGGGGATGGAGCTATCCCTCTACGAGCAGTACTTC
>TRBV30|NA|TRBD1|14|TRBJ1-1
CAWKTGQGNTEAFF
TGTGCCTGGAAGACTGGACAGGGGAACACTGAAGCTTTCTTT
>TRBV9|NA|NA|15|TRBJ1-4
CASSVGSMGHEKLFF
TGTGCCAGCAGCGTGGGGTCGATGGGGCATGAAAAACTGTTTTTT
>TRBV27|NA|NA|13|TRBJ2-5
CASSSGQQETQYF
TGTGCCAGCAGTTCCGGACAGCAAGAGACCCAGTACTTC
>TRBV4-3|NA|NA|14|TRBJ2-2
CASSQDRWTGELFF
TGCGCCAGCAGCCAAGACAGGTGGACCGGGGAGCTGTTTTTT
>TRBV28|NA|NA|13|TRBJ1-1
CASSLLYGTEAFF
TGTGCCAGCAGTTTACTGTACGGCACTGAAGCTTTCTTT
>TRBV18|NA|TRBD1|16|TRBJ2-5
CASSPPLQGAWETQYF
TGTGCCAGCTCACCACCGTTGCAGGGGGCCTGGGAGACCCAGTACTTC
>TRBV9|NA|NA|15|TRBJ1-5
CASSPGQGSNQPQHF
TGTGCCAGCAGCCCGGGTCAGGGTAGCAATCAGCCCCAGCATTTT
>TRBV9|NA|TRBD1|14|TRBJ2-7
CASSATGGSYEQYF
TGTGCCAGCAGCGCGACAGGGGGGTCCTACGAGCAGTACTTC
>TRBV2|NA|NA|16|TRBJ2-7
CASSDPGTTVTYEQYF
TGTGCCAGCAGTGACCCCGGGACAACGGTAACCTACGAGCAGTACTTC
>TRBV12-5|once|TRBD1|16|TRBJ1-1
CASGLPGQGANTEAFF
TGTGCTAGTGGTTTGCCCGGACAGGGGGCTAACACTGAAGCTTTCTTT
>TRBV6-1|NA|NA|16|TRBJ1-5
CASSELVGGSNQPQHF
TGTGCCAGCAGTGAATTGGTGGGAGGGAGCAATCAGCCCCAGCATTTT
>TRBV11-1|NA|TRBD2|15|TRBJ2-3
CASSLNGRAEDTQYF
TGTGCCAGCAGCTTAAACGGGAGGGCGGAAGATACGCAGTATTTT
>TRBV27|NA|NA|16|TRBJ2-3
CASSATIMTVTDTQYF
TGTGCCAGCAGCGCTACCATAATGACAGTCACAGATACGCAGTATTTT
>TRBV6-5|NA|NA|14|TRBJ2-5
CASSQGLPGETQYF
TGTGCCAGCAGTCAAGGACTGCCCGGGGAGACCCAGTACTTC
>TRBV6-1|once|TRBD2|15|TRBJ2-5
CASSVLAGGLETQYF
TGTGCCAGCAGTGTACTAGCGGGAGGGCTGGAGACCCAGTACTTC
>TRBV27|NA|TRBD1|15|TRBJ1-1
CASSLSTGGYTEAFF
TGTGCCAGCAGTTTATCTACAGGGGGCTACACTGAAGCTTTCTTT
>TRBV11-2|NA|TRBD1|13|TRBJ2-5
CASSLTGEETQYF
TGTGCCAGCAGCTTAACAGGGGAAGAGACCCAGTACTTC
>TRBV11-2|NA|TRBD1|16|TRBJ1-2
CASSLAPGTGHYGYTF
TGTGCCAGCAGCTTAGCCCCTGGGACAGGCCACTATGGCTACACCTTC
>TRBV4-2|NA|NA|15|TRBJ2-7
CASSHSLQSSYEQYF
TGTGCCAGCAGTCACAGTCTACAGAGCTCTTACGAGCAGTACTTC
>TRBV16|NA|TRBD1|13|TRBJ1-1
CASSPGGTPEAFF
TGTGCCAGCAGTCCAGGGGGGACCCCTGAAGCTTTCTTT
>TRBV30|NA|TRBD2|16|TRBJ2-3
CAWSALTSGRTDTQYF
TGTGCCTGGAGTGCATTGACTAGCGGGAGAACAGATACGCAGTATTTT
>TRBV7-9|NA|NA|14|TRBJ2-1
CASSFRGARNEQFF
TGTGCCAGCAGCTTTCGAGGGGCTCGTAATGAGCAGTTCTTC
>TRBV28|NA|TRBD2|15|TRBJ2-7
CASSLSTSGSDEQYF
TGTGCCAGCAGTTTATCAACTAGCGGGAGTGACGAGCAGTACTTC
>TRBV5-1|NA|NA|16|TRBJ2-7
CASSWDTSWSSYEQYF
TGCGCCAGCAGCTGGGATACTAGCTGGAGCTCCTACGAGCAGTACTTC
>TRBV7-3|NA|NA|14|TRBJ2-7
CASSSYPSSYEQYF
TGTGCCAGCAGCTCCTATCCCTCCTCCTACGAGCAGTACTTC
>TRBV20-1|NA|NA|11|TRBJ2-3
CSATTGDTQYF
TGCAGTGCAACGACTGGAGATACGCAGTATTTT
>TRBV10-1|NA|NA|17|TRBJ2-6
CASSCEGPRPGANVLTF
TGCGCCAGCAGCTGCGAGGGTCCGAGACCTGGGGCCAACGTCCTGACTTTC
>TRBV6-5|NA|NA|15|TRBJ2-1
CASSWGGNSYNEQFF
TGTGCCAGCAGTTGGGGCGGGAACTCCTACAATGAGCAGTTCTTC
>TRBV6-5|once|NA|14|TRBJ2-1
CASGAGLGTNEQFF
TGTGCCAGCGGCGCGGGATTGGGAACCAATGAGCAGTTCTTC
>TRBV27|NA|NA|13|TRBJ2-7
CASSSYRGYEQYF
TGTGCCAGCAGTTCTTATAGGGGGTACGAGCAGTACTTC
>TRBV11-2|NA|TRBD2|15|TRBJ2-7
CASSFSSGSSYEQYF
TGTGCCAGCAGCTTCTCTAGCGGGAGTTCTTACGAGCAGTACTTC
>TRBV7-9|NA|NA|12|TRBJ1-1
CASSWGDTEAFF
TGTGCCAGCAGCTGGGGGGACACTGAAGCTTTCTTT
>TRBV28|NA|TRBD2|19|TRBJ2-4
CASSFSGLADLIAKNIQYF
TGTGCCAGCAGTTTTTCCGGACTAGCGGACCTTATAGCCAAAAACATTCAGTACTTC
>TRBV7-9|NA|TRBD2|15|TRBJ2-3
CASSLLAGVQDTQYF
TGTGCCAGCAGCTTACTAGCGGGAGTTCAAGATACGCAGTATTTT
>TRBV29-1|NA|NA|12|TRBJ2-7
CSVEQGSYEQYF
TGCAGCGTTGAGCAGGGCTCCTACGAGCAGTACTTC
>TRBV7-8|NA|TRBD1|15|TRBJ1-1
CASSPGDRGHPEAFF
TGTGCCAGCAGCCCCGGGGACAGGGGGCACCCTGAAGCTTTCTTT
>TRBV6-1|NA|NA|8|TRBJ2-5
CASSLSHF
TGTGCCAGCAGCCTCTCTCACTTC
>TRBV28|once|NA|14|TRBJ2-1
CATRWGLGDNEQFF
TGTGCCACCAGATGGGGCCTCGGGGACAATGAGCAGTTCTTC
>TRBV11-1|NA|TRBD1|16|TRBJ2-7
CASSFVAGTGVTEQYF
TGTGCCAGCAGCTTTGTAGCGGGGACAGGGGTTACTGAGCAGTACTTC
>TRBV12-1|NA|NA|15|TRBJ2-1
CASSWKAGVYNEQFF
TGTGCCAGCAGCTGGAAAGCGGGAGTCTACAATGAGCAGTTCTTC
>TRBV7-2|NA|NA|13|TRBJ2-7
CASSPRLSYEQYF
TGTGCCAGCAGCCCCAGACTCTCCTACGAGCAGTACTTC
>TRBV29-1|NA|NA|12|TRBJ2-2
CSVAVFAGELFF
TGCAGCGTTGCGGTCTTCGCCGGGGAGCTGTTTTTT
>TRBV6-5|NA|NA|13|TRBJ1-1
CASSAHQAAEAFF
TGTGCCAGCAGTGCGCACCAGGCGGCTGAAGCTTTCTTT
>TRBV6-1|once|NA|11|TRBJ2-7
CASSPSYEQYF
TGTGCCAGCAGCCCTTCCTACGAGCAGTACTTC
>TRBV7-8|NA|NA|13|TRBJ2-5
CASSPDSQETQYF
TGTGCCAGCAGCCCCGACAGCCAAGAGACCCAGTACTTC
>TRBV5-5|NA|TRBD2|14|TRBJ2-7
CASSAGLASYEQYF
TGTGCCAGCAGCGCGGGACTAGCCTCCTACGAGCAGTACTTC
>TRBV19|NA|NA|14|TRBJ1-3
CASSIQGTGNTIYF
TGTGCCAGTAGTATACAGGGTACTGGAAACACCATATATTTT
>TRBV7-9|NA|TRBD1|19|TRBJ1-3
CASSLARTGGTFSGNTIYF
TGTGCCAGCAGCTTAGCTCGGACAGGGGGCACTTTCTCTGGAAACACCATATATTTT
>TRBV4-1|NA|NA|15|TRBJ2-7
CASSVAGRSSYEQYF
TGCGCCAGCAGTGTCGCGGGACGGAGCTCCTACGAGCAGTACTTC